The 29 T cell receptor beta chains given below trace back to one sample, sequenced in a study of blood T cell repertoires in COVID-19. Assay used: immunoSEQ multiplex PCR; TCRdb lists only in-frame clones, some missing. Here the sample spans about 71,000 clones, about four fifths being singletons. The source material was peripheral blood. These receptors all come from a woman of 80 years or more with acute or convalescent COVID-19.

The rearrangement links TRBV5-1 to TRBJ1-2; D not resolved. The germline CDR1 and CDR2 sequences are SGHRS and YFSETQ. V was clipped by 0 bases and J by 4 bases, with 4 bases between them. This CDR3 comprises 12 residues. CDR3 bases: TGCGCCAGCAGCTTGGGTAGCTATGGCTACACCTTC. It specifies CASSLGSYGYTF.

The chain couples TRBV6-1 to TRBJ1-4, with D tentatively TRBD1 (6 bases). CDR3 length equals 13 residues. CDR1 is MNHNS and CDR2 is SASEGT in the germline V gene. V was cut by 2 bases and J by 10 bases, with 11 bases left in between. The CDR3 spells CASSETGSRKLFF. In nucleotides, the CDR3 is TGTGCCAGCAGTGAAACAGGGTCCAGAAAACTGTTTTTT.

V gene TRBV24-1 combines with J gene TRBJ2-7, with D perhaps TRBD2 (6 bases). There are 13 residues in the CDR3. Per germline, CDR1 KGHDR and CDR2 SFDVKD. V lost 2 bases, J lost 3 bases, and 7 bases lay in between. The CDR3: CATSDSDYYEQYF. Here the CDR3 DNA reads TGTGCCACCAGTGATTCGGACTACTACGAGCAGTACTTC.

V and J are TRBV19 and TRBJ1-2, with D tentatively TRBD1 (6 bases). In germline, CDR1 is LNHDA, CDR2 SQIVND (reference sequence). V was pared by 3 bases and J by 8 bases, with 16 bases between. CDR3 length equals 14 residues. The CDR3 loop reads CASSMNGGAGGYTF. The CDR3, as DNA: TGTGCCAGTAGTATGAATGGGGGCGCAGGAGGCTACACCTTC. The complete variable domain, with remaining parts taken from reference TRBV19 and TRBJ1-2, reads DGGITQSPKYLFRKEGQNVTLSCEQNLNHDAMYWYRQDPGQGLRLIYYSQIVNDFQKGDIAEGYSVSREKKESFPLTVTSAQKNPTAFYLCASSMNGGAGGYTFGSGTRLTVV.

This rearrangement joins TRBV6-5 to TRBJ2-7; 8 nucleotides line up with TRBD2. J gave up 3 bases and V 6 bases, and 4 bases lay outside the gene matches. CDR1 MNHEY and CDR2 SVGAGI come from the germline V gene. CDR3 length equals 13 residues. The CDR3 DNA reads TGTGCCAGCAGCCGAGCGGGGGTCTACGAGCAGTACTTC. This sequence encodes CASSRAGVYEQYF.

The gene calls are TRBV7-2 and TRBJ2-1; D call uncertain. Trimming stripped 4 bases from V and 3 bases from J, with 13 bases between. The length of the CDR3 is 15 residues. Germline CDR1 and CDR2: SGHTA and FQGNSA. The CDR3 DNA reads as TGTGCCAGCAGCTCAAGTGAGCGTCTCTACAATGAGCAGTTCTTC. Amino acid sequence: CASSSSERLYNEQFF.

The rearrangement uses TRBV11-2 and TRBJ2-1; D gene uncertain. CDR1 SGHAT and CDR2 FQNNGV come from the germline V gene. V lost 1 base and J 3 bases, leaving 13 bases between the germline ends. This CDR3 has 16 amino acids. This CDR3 is CASSLGAAVYYNEQFF. The CDR3 DNA follows: TGTGCCAGCAGCTTAGGGGCAGCCGTCTACTACAATGAGCAGTTCTTC.

The V gene is TRBV2, the J gene TRBJ2-5; 9 bases fit TRBD1. The germline gives CDR1 SNHLY, CDR2 FYNNEI. With V trimmed by 4 bases and J by 1 base, 4 bases remained unmatched. The CDR3 spans 15 residues. CDR3 region: CASSVSGQGQETQYF. The DNA of the CDR3 is TGTGCCAGCAGTGTCTCGGGACAGGGCCAAGAGACCCAGTACTTC.

This clone was seen a single time. The rearrangement joins TRBV9 to TRBJ2-1; possibly TRBD2 for D (5 bases). Trimming removed 4 bases from V and 7 bases from J, with 21 bases in between. The CDR3 contains 16 residues. Germline V gene data show CDR1 as SGDLS and CDR2 as YYNGEE. CDR3 region: CASSTGLNPVLNEQFF. CDR3 sequence (DNA): TGTGCCAGCAGCACCGGACTTAATCCCGTCCTTAATGAGCAGTTCTTC.

A few counts support this clone. The rearrangement joins TRBV19 to TRBJ2-1; D unresolved. The CDR3 extends over 17 amino acids. The V gene's germline CDR1 is LNHDA and CDR2 SQIVND (reference sequence). V dropped 3 bases and J dropped 0 bases, with 15 bases sitting between them. CDR3 sequence (DNA): TGTGCCAGTAGTATTGCCGCCTACCCGAGCTCCTACAATGAGCAGTTCTTC. Translated, it gives CASSIAAYPSSYNEQFF.

The rearrangement links TRBV7-2 to TRBJ2-3; TRBD1 is a possible D gene (5 bases). The CDR3 covers 16 residues. V was cut by 1 base and J by 0 bases, with 11 bases left in between. The germline gives CDR1 SGHTA, CDR2 FQGNSA. CDR3 residues: CASSLVQGVSTDTQYF. DNA for the CDR3: TGTGCCAGCAGCTTAGTCCAAGGGGTTAGCACAGATACGCAGTATTTT. The whole variable domain, remainder taken from reference TRBV7-2 and TRBJ2-3, is GAGVSQSPSNKVTEKGKDVELRCDPISGHTALYWYRQSLGQGLEFLIYFQGNSAPDKSGLPSDRFSAERTGGSVSTLTIQRTQQEDSAVYLCASSLVQGVSTDTQYFGPGTRLTVL.

This clone was recorded once. This chain joins TRBV28 and TRBJ1-2, with 8 bases fitting TRBD1. Germline values: CDR1 MDHEN, CDR2 SYDVKM. The CDR3 covers 13 residues. V gave up 5 bases and J gave up 5 bases; unmatched junction bases: 4. The CDR3 region has the DNA TGTGCCAGCAGTGACCGGACAGGGTATGGCTACACCTTC. Translating gives CASSDRTGYGYTF.

The V and J genes are TRBV29-1 and TRBJ2-5; weak D call: TRBD2 (6 bases). This CDR3 is 13 amino acids long. The germline gives CDR1 SQVTM, CDR2 ANQGSEA. With 4 bases removed from V and 5 bases from J, the gap between germline ends came to 14 bases. The CDR3 region has the DNA TGCAGCGTTGGCCCCAACGGAGGGGAGACCCAGTACTTC. This sequence encodes CSVGPNGGETQYF.

V and J are TRBV7-9 and TRBJ1-1; D is perhaps TRBD1 (5 bases). This CDR3 has 11 residues. Per the germline V gene, CDR1 is SEHNR and CDR2 is FQNEAQ (reference sequence). V lost 8 bases and J 3 bases, leaving 7 bases between the germline ends. The CDR3, as DNA: TGTGCCAGCGAAGGGGACACTGAAGCTTTCTTT. Translation: CASEGDTEAFF.

This rearrangement joins TRBV5-4 to TRBJ2-1; D may be TRBD2 (6 bases). The CDR3 is 12 residues long. CDR1 is SGHNT and CDR2 is YYREEE in the germline V gene (reference sequence). The ends were cut back, 3 bases at V and 7 bases at J, with 8 bases in the middle. The CDR3 sequence is CASSWGRNEQFF. The CDR3 DNA reads as TGTGCCAGCAGCTGGGGGAGGAATGAGCAGTTCTTC.

The chain uses TRBV19 and TRBJ2-1; 9 nucleotides line up with TRBD2. This CDR3 has 14 amino acids. Losses at the gene ends were 6 bases for V and 6 bases for J; bases not matched to a gene: 6. Looked up from germline, CDR1 is LNHDA and CDR2 is SQIVND (reference sequence). The CDR3 reads CASRGAGGSNEQFF. CDR3 nucleotides: TGTGCCAGTAGAGGAGCGGGGGGATCCAATGAGCAGTTCTTC.

The table lists this clone with a count of one. The V gene is TRBV25-1, the J gene TRBJ1-1; D gene uncertain. CDR1 is MGHDK, CDR2 SYGVNS, per germline. The CDR3 sequence is 14 residues long. V was shortened by 8 bases and J by 1 base, with 14 bases between the two germline ends. The CDR3 reads CASSRTEKNTEAFF. The CDR3 DNA reads as TGTGCCAGCTCCCGGACTGAAAAGAACACTGAAGCTTTCTTT.

The chain links TRBV6-4 to TRBJ2-3; tentative D call: TRBD2 (6 bases). The CDR3 totals 17 residues. V lost 2 bases and J 3 bases, leaving 18 bases between the germline ends. Per the germline V gene, CDR1 is MRHNA and CDR2 is SNTAGT. The CDR3 loop reads CASSDGWGGWSTDTQYF. The CDR3 DNA is TGTGCCAGCAGTGACGGTTGGGGAGGATGGTCGACAGATACGCAGTATTTT.

V usage is TRBV6-2 or TRBV6-3 and J usage is TRBJ2-1; 7 bases match TRBD2. This CDR3 comprises 17 residues. The germline CDR1 and CDR2 sequences are MNHEY and SVGEGT. With V trimmed by 2 bases and J by 4 bases, 11 bases remained unmatched. The CDR3 spells CASSYAGRGPGYNEQFF. CDR3 in DNA: TGTGCCAGCAGTTACGCGGGGAGGGGACCCGGGTACAATGAGCAGTTCTTC.

For this clone: One end of the junction does not line up with germline, which may come from a read error. V gene TRBV7-9 combines with J gene TRBJ2-4; TRBD2 aligns across 12 bases. Looked up from germline, CDR1 is SEHNR and CDR2 is FQNEAQ (reference sequence). The length of the CDR3 is 17 residues. The CDR3 is CASSLVRLAGDLRSLDF. The CDR3 DNA reads as TGTGCCAGCAGCTTAGTCAGACTAGCGGGAGATCTGCGGTCTTTGGACTTC.

V usage is TRBV27 and J usage is TRBJ2-7; a possible D gene is TRBD1 (6 bases). CDR1 and CDR2 from the germline V gene are MNHEY and SMNVEV (reference sequence). The CDR3 sequence is 16 residues long. With 7 bases removed from V and 0 bases from J, the gap between germline ends came to 19 bases. The CDR3 DNA sequence: TGTGCCAGCAACGCACTCCCGACAGGCCCCTCCTACGAGCAGTACTTC. Protein product: CASNALPTGPSYEQYF.

V gene TRBV25-1 combines with J gene TRBJ2-1; D not resolved. The V gene lost 5 bases and the J gene lost 3 bases, with 8 bases spanning the gap. The CDR3 contains 13 residues. Germline loops: CDR1 MGHDK, CDR2 SYGVNS. For the CDR3, the DNA is TGTGCCAGCAGTTCGTCCAGCTACAATGAGCAGTTCTTC. This codes for CASSSSSYNEQFF.

The V call is TRBV30, the J call TRBJ2-7; a weak D match, TRBD1 (6 bases). Trimming took off 3 bases at V and 2 bases at J, with 14 bases between the two ends. The germline V gene encodes CDR1 GTSNPN and CDR2 SVGIG (reference sequence). The CDR3 has 14 amino acids. The chain's CDR3 is CAWSPGTPTYEQYF. The CDR3 region has the DNA TGTGCCTGGAGCCCCGGGACACCCACCTACGAGCAGTACTTC.

V gene TRBV19 combines with J gene TRBJ2-7, with D maybe TRBD2 (6 bases). The CDR3 contains 14 residues. Germline V gene lookup returns CDR1 LNHDA and CDR2 SQIVND (reference sequence). V was shortened by 3 bases and J by 5 bases, with 14 bases between the two germline ends. DNA for the CDR3: TGTGCCAGTAGTATTCGGGGGAGAGGTAACGAGCAGTACTTC. Protein: CASSIRGRGNEQYF. The full variable domain, completed using reference TRBV19 and TRBJ2-7, is DGGITQSPKYLFRKEGQNVTLSCEQNLNHDAMYWYRQDPGQGLRLIYYSQIVNDFQKGDIAEGYSVSREKKESFPLTVTSAQKNPTAFYLCASSIRGRGNEQYFGPGTRLTVT.

CDR3 in DNA: TGTGCCAGCAGCTGGTACAGGGGGAAAGAGACCCAGTACTTC. As protein: CASSWYRGKETQYF. The chain is built from TRBV11-2 and TRBJ2-5, with 8 bases fitting TRBD1. The CDR3 length is 14 residues. The trim removed 4 bases at V and 3 bases at J, leaving 4 bases unmatched. Germline V gene lookup returns CDR1 SGHAT and CDR2 FQNNGV.

The CDR3 region has the DNA TGTGCCAGCAGCCACTATAGCGGGAGGGCCGCGGGGAACACAGATACGCAGTATTTT. It is translated as CASSHYSGRAAGNTDTQYF. The rearrangement links TRBV11-2 to TRBJ2-3, with TRBD2 identical over 11 bases. The CDR3 has 19 amino acids. The germline V gene encodes CDR1 SGHAT and CDR2 FQNNGV. V dropped 5 bases and J dropped 2; count of bases not matched to a gene: 15.

The rearrangement links TRBV11-2 to TRBJ2-7; TRBD1 is a possible D gene (6 bases). CDR3 length: 13 residues. Germline CDR1 and CDR2: SGHAT and FQNNGV. Trimming stripped 4 bases from V and 3 bases from J, with 10 bases between. The CDR3 coding sequence is TGTGCCAGCAGCTCCGGACAGCGCTACGAGCAGTACTTC. Encoded protein: CASSSGQRYEQYF.

The table lists this clone with many counts. This sequence joins TRBV28 and TRBJ1-5, with TRBD1 matching over 7 bases. Per the germline V gene, CDR1 is MDHEN and CDR2 is SYDVKM. The CDR3 runs 14 residues. Losses at the gene ends were 3 bases for V and 5 bases for J; bases not matched to a gene: 4. CDR3 region: CASSLVTGYQPQHF. CDR3 DNA: TGTGCCAGCAGTTTGGTGACAGGGTATCAGCCCCAGCATTTT. Filled out from reference TRBV28 and TRBJ1-5, the complete variable domain reads DVKVTQSSRYLVKRTGEKVFLECVQDMDHENMFWYRQDPGLGLRLIYFSYDVKMKEKGDIPEGYSVSREKKERFSLILESASTNQTSMYLCASSLVTGYQPQHFGDGTRLSIL.

The chain links TRBV7-6 to TRBJ1-3; the match to TRBD1 covers 8 bases. This CDR3 has 17 residues. V shed 0 bases, J shed 0 bases, and the junction held 4 bases outside the gene matches. The germline CDR1 and CDR2 sequences are SGHVS and FNYEAQ. The CDR3 DNA is TGTGCCAGCAGCTTAGCCCAGGGGGCCCGCTCTGGAAACACCATATATTTT. As protein: CASSLAQGARSGNTIYF.